This T cell receptor (beta chain) was captured in a study of CD4 and CD8 cells across lung adenocarcinoma regions. This clonotype ranks as large (0.1 to 1%). MiXCR, run by TCRdb on the PCR reads, gives a single entry per CDR3 protein. In the table there are a few thousand distinct CDR3 sequences, 65% of which are singletons. Samples came from patients with localized non-small cell lung adenocarcinoma. CDR3 length: 14 amino acids. The ends were cut back, 7 bases at V and 3 bases at J, with 12 bases in the middle. Germline lookup yields CDR1 MNHNS and CDR2 SASEGT. The sequence derives from a female donor with lung adenocarcinoma. The CD4 and CD8 labels of this study may be unreliable. The source material was CD8+ T cells from the margin of a lung tumor. V and J are TRBV6-1 and TRBJ2-2; D call uncertain. The CDR3 region is CASIALTDTGELFF. DNA for the CDR3: TGTGCCAGCATTGCGCTAACCGACACCGGGGAGCTGTTTTTT.